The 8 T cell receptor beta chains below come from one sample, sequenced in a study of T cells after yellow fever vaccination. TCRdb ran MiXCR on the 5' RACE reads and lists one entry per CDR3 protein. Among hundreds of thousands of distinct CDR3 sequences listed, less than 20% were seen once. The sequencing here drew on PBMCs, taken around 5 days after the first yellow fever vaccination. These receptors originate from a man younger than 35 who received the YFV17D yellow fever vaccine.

CDR3 nucleotide sequence: TGTGCCAGCTCCGACTTTACGAAGGGCGGAAACACCATATATTTT. Translated, it gives CASSDFTKGGNTIYF. The chain joins TRBV18 to TRBJ1-3; no reliable D call. The CDR3 loop spans 15 amino acids. CDR1 and CDR2 (germline): KGHSH, LQKENI. The V end was cut by 6 bases, the J end by 4 bases, with 16 bases between.

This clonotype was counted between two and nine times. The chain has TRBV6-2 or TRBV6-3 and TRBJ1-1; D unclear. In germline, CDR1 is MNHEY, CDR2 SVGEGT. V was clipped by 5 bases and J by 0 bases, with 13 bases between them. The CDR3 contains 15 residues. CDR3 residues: CASSGLSDVNTEAFF. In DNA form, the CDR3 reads TGTGCCAGCAGTGGGCTCTCGGACGTGAACACTGAAGCTTTCTTT.

CDR3: CASRGVTYNEQFF. The CDR3 DNA is TGTGCCAGCAGAGGGGTTACGTACAATGAGCAGTTCTTC. V and J are TRBV6-1 and TRBJ2-1; D may be TRBD1 (5 bases). The germline CDR1 and CDR2 sequences are MNHNS and SASEGT. The CDR3 totals 13 residues. Trimming shortened V by 6 bases and J by 4 bases, and 10 bases separated the two germline ends.

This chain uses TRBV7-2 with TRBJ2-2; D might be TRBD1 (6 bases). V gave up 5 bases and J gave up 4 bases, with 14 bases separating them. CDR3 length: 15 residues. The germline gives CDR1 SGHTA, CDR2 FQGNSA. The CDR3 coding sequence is TGTGCCAGCAGCACAACAGGGATTATCACCGGGGAGCTGTTTTTT. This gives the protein CASSTTGIITGELFF.

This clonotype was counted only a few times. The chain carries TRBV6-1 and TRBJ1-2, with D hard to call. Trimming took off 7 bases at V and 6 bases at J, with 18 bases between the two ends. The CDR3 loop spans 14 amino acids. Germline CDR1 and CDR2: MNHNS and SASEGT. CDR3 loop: CASNAPGKMDGYTF. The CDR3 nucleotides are TGTGCCAGCAATGCACCCGGGAAGATGGATGGCTACACCTTC.

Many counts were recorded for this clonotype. The CDR3 reads CASSRDRGTNTGELFF. The CDR3 DNA is TGTGCCAGCAGTCGCGACAGGGGGACGAACACCGGGGAGCTGTTTTTT. V and J are TRBV6-1 and TRBJ2-2; 9 bases align to TRBD1. There are 16 residues in the CDR3. The trim removed 5 bases at V and 0 bases at J, leaving 4 bases unmatched. Germline V lookup: CDR1 MNHNS, CDR2 SASEGT.

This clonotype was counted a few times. The CDR3 bases are TGTGCCAGCAGCCCTGTATGGACGACGGAGACCCAGTACTTC. This encodes CASSPVWTTETQYF. V usage is TRBV6-1 and J usage is TRBJ2-5; no clear D gene. V lost 6 bases and J lost 5, with 16 bases in between. This CDR3 comprises 14 residues. The germline CDR1 and CDR2 sequences are MNHNS and SASEGT.

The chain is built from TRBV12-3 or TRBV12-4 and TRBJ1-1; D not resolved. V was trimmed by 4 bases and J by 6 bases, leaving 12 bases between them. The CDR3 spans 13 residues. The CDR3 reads CASSYGGGPEAFF. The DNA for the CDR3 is TGTGCCAGCAGTTACGGTGGCGGTCCTGAAGCTTTCTTT.